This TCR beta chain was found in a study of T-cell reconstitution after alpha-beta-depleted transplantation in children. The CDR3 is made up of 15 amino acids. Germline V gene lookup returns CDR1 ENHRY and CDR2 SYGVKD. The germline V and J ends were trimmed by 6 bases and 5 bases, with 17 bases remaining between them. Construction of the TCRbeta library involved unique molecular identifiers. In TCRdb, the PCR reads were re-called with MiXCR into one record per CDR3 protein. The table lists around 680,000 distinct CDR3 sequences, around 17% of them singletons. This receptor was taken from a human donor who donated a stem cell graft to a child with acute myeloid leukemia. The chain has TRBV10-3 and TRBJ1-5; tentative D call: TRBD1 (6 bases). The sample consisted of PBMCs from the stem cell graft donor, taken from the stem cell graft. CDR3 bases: TGTGCCATCAGGCCCGGCGGGGGCGTCGATCAGCCCCAGCATTTT. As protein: CAIRPGGGVDQPQHF.